This T cell receptor beta chain was retrieved from a study of shared clonotypes between healthy human individuals. There are 18 residues in the CDR3. CDR1 and CDR2 from the germline V gene are SQVTM and ANQGSEA. J was trimmed by 0 bases and V by 1 base; bases with no gene match: 10. Data came from immunoSEQ multiplex PCR; TCRdb stores just in-frame clones and leaves some out. The sample comprises approximately 2.4 million clones, 90% to 97% of which are singletons, and over 0.1% rests with the top ten. As for this clone: Its antigen is not identified.

Study conclusions and caveats: What rarefaction showed was incomplete sorted-subset sequencing despite large depth. Against clonotypes common to all four donors, non-shared ones had lower generation probabilities. Estimated richness values were generally larger in naive subsets than in memory subsets.

This receptor was obtained from a man between 18 and 35 years old in good health. This chain links TRBV29-1 with TRBJ2-1, with 9 bases that match TRBD2. Sample: naive CD4+ T cells sorted from blood. Subset noted: CD45RA+ positively selected. CDR3 loop: CSVEGGLAGQGSYNEQFF. The CDR3, as DNA: TGCAGCGTTGAAGGTGGCCTAGCGGGACAAGGCTCCTACAATGAGCAGTTCTTC.